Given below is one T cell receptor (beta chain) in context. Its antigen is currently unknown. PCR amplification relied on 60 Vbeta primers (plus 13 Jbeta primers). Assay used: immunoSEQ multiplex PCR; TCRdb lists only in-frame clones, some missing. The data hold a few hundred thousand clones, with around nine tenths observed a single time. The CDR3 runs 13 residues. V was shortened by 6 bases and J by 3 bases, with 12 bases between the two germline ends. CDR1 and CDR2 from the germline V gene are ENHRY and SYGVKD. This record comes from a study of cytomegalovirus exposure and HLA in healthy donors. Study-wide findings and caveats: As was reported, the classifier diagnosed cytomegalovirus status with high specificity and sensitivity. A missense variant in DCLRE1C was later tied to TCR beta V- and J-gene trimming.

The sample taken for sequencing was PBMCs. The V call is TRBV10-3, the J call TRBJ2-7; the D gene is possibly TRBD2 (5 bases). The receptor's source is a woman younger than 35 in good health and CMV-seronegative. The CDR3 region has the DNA TGTGCCATCAGCTCGGGGTCAGACTACGAGCAGTACTTC. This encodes CAISSGSDYEQYF.